The 19 T cell receptor beta chains below come from one sample, sequenced in a study of OX40 agonist ivuxolimab in advanced cancers. Libraries were prepared by immunoSEQ multiplex PCR; TCRdb keeps only in-frame clonotypes and omits some of them. The table lists 55,000 to 80,000 clones, about 89% of them singletons. The sequencing here drew on CD4+ or CD8+ T cells sorted from blood, taken in a trial of the OX40 agonist ivuxolimab. The receptor source for this set is an adult with an advanced solid tumor such as melanoma, head and neck, liver or kidney cancer.

This clone showed up just once. The chain recombines TRBV6-1 with TRBJ1-4, with D unclear. Germline values: CDR1 MNHNS, CDR2 SASEGT. The CDR3 is 14 residues long. Trimming stripped 3 bases from V and 4 bases from J, with 9 bases between. The CDR3 DNA follows: TGTGCCAGCAGTGACGTGGCGGGTAATGAAAAACTGTTTTTT. Translating gives CASSDVAGNEKLFF.

The CDR3 is CASREGGGSNTQYF. The CDR3 region has the DNA TGTGCCAGCAGAGAAGGAGGGGGATCGAATACGCAGTATTTT. The genes are TRBV9 and TRBJ2-3, with D perhaps given as TRBD1 or TRBD2 (6 bases each). V lost 5 bases and J 7 bases, leaving 17 bases between the germline ends. Germline CDR1 and CDR2: SGDLS and YYNGEE. The CDR3 runs to 14 residues.

The chain combines TRBV18 with TRBJ2-3, with TRBD1 as a possible D gene (6 bases). V shed 5 bases and J shed 0 bases, with 12 bases lying between them. The CDR3 is made up of 15 amino acids. Germline assignment: CDR1 KGHSH and CDR2 LQKENI. The CDR3 loop reads CASSSHRVSTDTQYF. The CDR3 nucleotides read TGTGCCAGCTCATCTCACAGGGTTAGCACAGATACGCAGTATTTT.

This chain connects TRBV5-1 to TRBJ2-5; TRBD1 agrees at 9 bases. The J call is doubtful: the DNA matches TRBJ2-7 better. The CDR3 runs 14 residues. CDR1 and CDR2 from the germline V gene are SGHRS and YFSETQ. The CDR3 reads CASSPRTGAYEQYF. The CDR3 bases are TGCGCCAGCAGCCCCCGGACAGGGGCCTACGAGCAGTACTTC.

The J gene is TRBJ2-2, the V gene TRBV6-5; 8 bases map to TRBD2. The CDR3 runs 14 residues. The V gene's germline CDR1 is MNHEY and CDR2 SVGAGI. The ends lost 6 bases at V and 5 bases at J; junction bases unmatched: 5. The CDR3 bases are TGTGCCAGCAGCGGGACTAGACGGACCGGGGAGCTGTTTTTT. It encodes CASSGTRRTGELFF.

The J gene is TRBJ1-2, the V gene TRBV6-1; 9 bases fit TRBD1. Germline-derived CDR1 and CDR2 are MNHNS and SASEGT. This CDR3 region has 15 residues. Unmatched junction bases numbered 5, after V lost 1 base and J lost 5 bases. The DNA of the CDR3 is TGTGCCAGCAGTGAAGGGACAGGGGTCGGGTATGGCTACACCTTC. This translates into CASSEGTGVGYGYTF.

The chain recombines TRBV11-2 with TRBJ2-7, with TRBD2 matching 7 bases. The germline CDR1 and CDR2 sequences are SGHAT and FQNNGV. Trimming at V came to 7 bases and at J to 4 bases, leaving 7 bases not matched to a gene. This CDR3 is 13 amino acids long. DNA for the CDR3: TGTGCCAGCAAATGGGGAGGGGAATACGAGCAGTACTTC. It specifies CASKWGGEYEQYF.

This clone was seen a single time. The J gene is TRBJ1-2, the V gene TRBV19; D is unresolved. This CDR3 region has 13 residues. With 5 bases removed from V and 6 bases from J, the gap between germline ends came to 13 bases. Germline CDR1 LNHDA, CDR2 SQIVND (reference sequence). CDR3 loop: CASSGLFPDGYTF. CDR3 coding DNA: TGTGCCAGTAGTGGACTTTTCCCGGATGGCTACACCTTC.

This chain joins TRBV7-9 and TRBJ2-2, with TRBD2 identical over 7 bases. CDR3 size: 19 residues. V was pared by 5 bases and J by 7 bases, with 22 bases of the junction left unmatched. Germline V gene sequence: CDR1 SEHNR, CDR2 FQNEAQ (reference sequence). The CDR3 sequence is CASSLPPIREAPSGGELFF. The CDR3 region has the DNA TGTGCCAGCAGCCTTCCCCCCATACGGGAGGCCCCCAGTGGCGGGGAGCTGTTTTTT.

The chain carries TRBV6-5 and TRBJ2-5; D unresolved. The CDR3 has 16 residues. Trimming pared 1 base from V and 3 bases from J, leaving 15 bases between. Germline V gene data show CDR1 as MNHEY and CDR2 as SVGAGI. CDR3 region: CASSYLGPSRKETQYF. The CDR3 DNA reads as TGTGCCAGCAGTTACTTGGGTCCTTCACGGAAAGAGACCCAGTACTTC.

The V and J genes are TRBV7-6 and TRBJ1-3; 10 bases agree with TRBD1. CDR1 is SGHVS and CDR2 is FNYEAQ in the germline V gene. J gave up 3 bases and V 3 bases, and 2 bases lay outside the gene matches. This CDR3 has 15 residues. DNA of the CDR3: TGTGCCAGCAGCTTGACAGGGGGCAGTGGAAACACCATATATTTT. The encoded protein is CASSLTGGSGNTIYF.

The rearrangement links TRBV11-2 to TRBJ2-2; D is ambiguous. This CDR3 is built from 12 residues. V lost 0 bases to trimming and J lost 7 bases, with 3 bases between them. Germline CDR1 reads SGHAT; CDR2 reads FQNNGV. The CDR3 loop is CASSLDYGELFF. The CDR3, as DNA: TGTGCCAGCAGCTTAGATTACGGGGAGCTGTTTTTT.

This clone was seen once. The gene calls are TRBV7-9 and TRBJ2-3; D may be TRBD1 or TRBD2 (5 bases each). The CDR3 consists of 14 residues. V shed 5 bases and J shed 2 bases, with 11 bases lying between them. Germline CDR1 reads SEHNR; CDR2 reads FQNEAQ (reference sequence). CDR3 bases: TGTGCCAGCAGCCGGGACCTTACCACAGATACGCAGTATTTT. This encodes CASSRDLTTDTQYF.

The chain is built from TRBV28 and TRBJ2-4, with D perhaps given as TRBD1 or TRBD2 (6 bases each). The CDR3 is 17 amino acids. V was clipped by 5 bases and J by 8 bases, with 25 bases between them. Germline assignment: CDR1 MDHEN and CDR2 SYDVKM. CDR3 amino acids: CASSPQRWGARDYIQYF. The CDR3 DNA reads as TGTGCCAGCAGTCCGCAGCGATGGGGGGCTCGTGATTACATTCAGTACTTC.

The chain links TRBV6-1 to TRBJ2-5; tentatively, D is TRBD2 (5 bases). Germline CDR1 reads MNHNS; CDR2 reads SASEGT. The CDR3 consists of 15 residues. The V gene lost 4 bases and the J gene lost 1 base, with 13 bases spanning the gap. The CDR3 sequence is CASSAQDFSQETQYF. CDR3 DNA sequence: TGTGCCAGCAGTGCTCAGGACTTCTCCCAAGAGACCCAGTACTTC.

This clone is a singleton in its sample. The chain joins TRBV2 to TRBJ2-7; possible D gene TRBD2, 6 bases. In germline, CDR1 is SNHLY, CDR2 FYNNEI. V lost 6 bases to trimming and J lost 6 bases, with 15 bases between them. This CDR3 contains 13 residues. CDR3 bases: TGTGCCAGCAGGCGGGACTTTTCAGGCGAGCAGTACTTC. Translating it yields CASRRDFSGEQYF.

The rearrangement uses TRBV19 and TRBJ2-2; 9 bases are shared with TRBD1. The CDR3 runs to 13 residues. The V and J ends lost 8 bases and 7 bases, in that order; junction bases with no gene match: 5. CDR1 is LNHDA and CDR2 is SQIVND in the germline V gene (reference sequence). This CDR3 reads CASHGQGIGELFF. The CDR3 nucleotides are TGTGCCAGTCACGGACAGGGGATCGGGGAGCTGTTTTTT.

The genes are TRBV19 and TRBJ2-7, with TRBD2 identical over 7 bases. Trimming removed 5 bases from V and 2 bases from J; junction bases left unmatched: 9. The CDR3 is 15 amino acids. Germline V lookup: CDR1 LNHDA, CDR2 SQIVND (reference sequence). This CDR3 is CASSALAVDAYEQYF. In nucleotides, the CDR3 is TGTGCCAGTAGTGCCCTAGCGGTAGATGCCTACGAGCAGTACTTC.

The chain couples TRBV7-3 to TRBJ2-1; 11 nucleotides match TRBD2. This CDR3 has 16 residues. CDR1 and CDR2 (germline): SGHTA, FQGTGA. Trimming at V came to 5 bases and at J to 9 bases, leaving 12 bases not matched to a gene. CDR3 region: CASSPTGTSGHGEQFF. As DNA, the CDR3 is TGTGCCAGCAGCCCAACCGGGACTAGCGGCCACGGTGAGCAGTTCTTC.